This TCR beta chain was profiled in a study of somatic mutations in cytotoxic T cells in rheumatoid arthritis (dated by TCRdb to 2017 to 2019). Study-level background: Peripheral blood (around 28 ml EDTA) was collected from patients immediately after diagnosis and before any treatment began. A FACSAria II or Sony SH800 was used to flow-sort some V beta antibody-stained T-cell populations at nearly 100% purity, and TCRB sequencing was also done on sorted V beta1+ cells. Whether expanded CD8+ T-cell clones in untreated, newly diagnosed rheumatoid arthritis carry somatic mutations was the study question, and clonality was characterized with TCRB deep sequencing. A total of 65 to 70 rheumatoid arthritis patients and about 20 healthy controls underwent TCRB deep sequencing. Median age was essentially the same in the patient group and the control group. The research as a whole found: CD8+ T-cell clonality did not differ significantly between rheumatoid arthritis patients and age-matched healthy controls. Several identical CD8+ TCRB sequences were found in both blood and synovial fluid, and in about an eighth of the 65 patients the largest CD8+ clone exceeded 20% of CD8+ cells. The slight underrepresentation of TRBV07 in patients was not corrected for multiple comparisons. In patients, CD8+ clonality rose with age (Spearman r ≈ 0.49), which was not the case in healthy controls. Viral specificity could not be ruled out by absence from virus-specific databases, and the antigen targets of the expanded CD8+ clones remained unknown.

In regard to this clone: This clone's antigen is unknown. Base qualities are missing; no much larger clone stands one base away.

The CDR3 runs 14 amino acids, cysteine and phenylalanine included. The read is trimmed to its CDR3 DNA, 42 bases read in frame from base 1. V gives up 1 base and J gives up 4 bases, and the segment between their germline ends measures 10 bases. Sequences SGHAT (CDR1) and FQNNGV (CDR2) are obtained from the germline V gene. Sequencing of TCRB CDR3 was done on genomic DNA with the immunoSEQ assay. The paper's data handling went like this. Only a few patient CD8+ clones larger than 1% matched published virus-specific TCRB sequences when compared against them. The analyses included only productive TCRB rearrangements. Defining a clone by its unique TCRB CDR3 sequence, the study calculated clonality as a productive clonality index derived from Shannon entropy. To calculate repertoire overlap between two samples, the template counts of each clone were considered relative to each sample's total templates. A correlation with a Spearman r of roughly 0.66 was found between V-gene usage by flow cytometry and V-gene usage by TCRB sequencing. TCRdb retrieved this table from immuneACCESS and kept in-frame rearrangements only. Not all clones are present; in checked studies, unresolved V genes account for under half, and no reason is known for the remainder. V and J calls and clone size come straight from that table; D and trimming were deduced from the DNA. For this sample the table gives around 15,000 clones, of which approximately 70% were detected only once. Roughly 10% of the sample comes from the top ten.

On an AutoMACS, CD4+ and CD8+ cells were isolated via positive magnetic bead selection, and their purity was verified by flow cytometry. A TCR V beta antibody panel was used in flow cytometry to screen first for clonal expansions, which were then characterized by TCRB deep sequencing of sorted CD8+ fractions. Peripheral blood mononuclear cells were isolated by Ficoll-Paque PLUS density gradient separation. DNA from CD4-enriched, CD8-enriched or PBMC samples was extracted using Nucleospin Tissue or Tissue XS kits and then quantified on a Qubit 2.0 fluorometer. The chain couples TRBV11-2 to TRBJ1-1, with no confidently assigned D gene. The TCR was taken from an adult with rheumatoid arthritis. Sequenced: CD8+ T cells sorted from blood. The sequenced DNA: TGTGCCAGCAGCTTAGTTTTTGGCGGCACTGAAGCTTTCTTT. Translated, this gives CASSLVFGGTEAFF. Where the CDR3 stops, the reference TRBV11-2 and TRBJ1-1 genes take over; the full variable domain is EAGVAQSPRYKIIEKRQSVAFWCNPISGHATLYWYQQILGQGPKLLIQFQNNGVVDDSQLPKDRFSAERLKGVDSTLKIQPAKLEDSAVYLCASSLVFGGTEAFFGQGTRLTVV.